Listed below are T cell receptor beta chains from one sample, sequenced in a study of T cells after yellow fever vaccination. TCRdb independently ran MiXCR on the 5' RACE reads; one entry per CDR3 protein. The profile covers some 350,000 distinct CDR3 sequences, with 7.5% to 9% appearing a single time and more than 15% taken by the ten largest. The starting material was PBMCs, obtained on the day of the first yellow fever vaccination. All receptors derive from a man aged 18 to 29 who received the YFV17D yellow fever vaccine. The CDR3 runs from the conserved cysteine through the conserved F or W. Fields, in order: clone size, D gene, V gene, J gene, CDR3 DNA, CDR3 protein. A D gene is named only where the DNA matches it firmly. A row's size may be missing; if present it is once, few, many or a size class.

>many|NA|TRBV12-3/TRBV12-4|TRBJ2-5
TGTGCCAGCAGTTTTCCGGGAACAGAGACCCAGTACTTC
CASSFPGTETQYF
>NA|TRBD2|TRBV3-1|TRBJ2-7
TGTGCCAGCAGCCAAGATTTGACTAGCGGGACCTACGAGCAGTACTTC
CASSQDLTSGTYEQYF
>NA|TRBD2|TRBV5-1|TRBJ2-3
TGCGCCAGCAGCGGGACTACAGGCACAGATACGCAGTATTTT
CASSGTTGTDTQYF
>few|TRBD1|TRBV27|TRBJ1-1
TGTGCCAGCAGTCTACGGACAGGGGAAGCTTTCTTT
CASSLRTGEAFF
>few|NA|TRBV7-2|TRBJ2-3
TGTGCCAGCAGCTTCCCCCCAGATACGCAGTATTTT
CASSFPPDTQYF
>NA|NA|TRBV4-3|TRBJ2-1
TGCGCCAGCAGCACGAGATCGGGAAATGAGCAGTTCTTC
CASSTRSGNEQFF
>many|NA|TRBV7-2|TRBJ1-4
TGTGCCAGCAGCTTATCAGGCGTTACTAATGAAAAACTGTTTTTT
CASSLSGVTNEKLFF
>few|NA|TRBV24-1|TRBJ2-2
TGTGCCACCAGTGATTCCCCCCCCAGGTCTGGGGAGCTGTTTTTT
CATSDSPPRSGELFF
>NA|NA|TRBV7-9|TRBJ2-1
TGTGCCAGCAGCGCCGAGGGAATCCGCTCCTACAATGAGCAGTTCTTC
CASSAEGIRSYNEQFF
>NA|NA|TRBV10-3|TRBJ2-7
TGTGCCATCATCCAACAGAGAAGGACCTACGAGCAGTACTTC
CAIIQQRRTYEQYF
>NA|NA|TRBV12-3/TRBV12-4|TRBJ2-5
TGTGCCAGCAGTTTAGCGGGGGGTCTGGAGACCCAGTACTTC
CASSLAGGLETQYF
>NA|NA|TRBV6-2/TRBV6-3|TRBJ1-2
TGTGCCAGCAAACAGGGCTCAACTCTCTATGGCTACACCTTC
CASKQGSTLYGYTF
>NA|TRBD2|TRBV7-7|TRBJ2-3
TGTGCCAGCAGCTTAAGTCTCGGCGGGGGGCTCTCGGATACGCAGTATTTT
CASSLSLGGGLSDTQYF
>NA|TRBD2|TRBV7-2|TRBJ2-5
TGTGCCAGCAGCCCCTCCTGGTGGCGGGGGGGCCAAGAGACCCAGTACTTC
CASSPSWWRGGQETQYF
>NA|TRBD2|TRBV7-9|TRBJ2-5
TGTGCCAGCAGCTTAAACAGCGGGGGTGGGGAGACCCAGTACTTC
CASSLNSGGGETQYF
>many|NA|TRBV7-9|TRBJ2-1
TGTGCCAGCAGCTTAGATGGAAACAATGAGCAGTTCTTC
CASSLDGNNEQFF
>few|TRBD2|TRBV20-1|TRBJ2-5
TGCAGTGCTCGTCGGGGACTAGCGGGGACGGAGACCCAGTACTTC
CSARRGLAGTETQYF
>many|NA|TRBV4-1|TRBJ1-5
TGCGCCAGCAGCCAAGGAGATCAGCCCCAGCATTTT
CASSQGDQPQHF
>few|NA|TRBV2|TRBJ1-6
TGTGCCAGCAGTGAACGCAGGAATCGCTCCTATAATTCACCCCTCCACTTT
CASSERRNRSYNSPLHF
>few|TRBD2|TRBV7-3|TRBJ2-1
TGTGCCAGCAGCTCCACCCTAGCGGGGGCGTACAATGAGCAGTTCTTC
CASSSTLAGAYNEQFF
>many|NA|TRBV6-2/TRBV6-3|TRBJ2-3
TGTGCCAGCACCAGAGCTCTAACTCGAGATACGCAGTATTTT
CASTRALTRDTQYF
>many|NA|TRBV12-3/TRBV12-4|TRBJ1-1
TGTGCCAGCAGTTTATCGGGGTCGAACACTGAAGCTTTCTTT
CASSLSGSNTEAFF
>few|TRBD2|TRBV7-9|TRBJ2-7
TGTGCCAGCAGCTCCGGGGGGGGAGGATACGAGCAGTACTTC
CASSSGGGGYEQYF
>NA|TRBD2|TRBV10-3|TRBJ2-7
TGTGCCATCAGTCGCAGTTATGGCGGGGGAACTTTTGAGCAGTACTTC
CAISRSYGGGTFEQYF
>few|NA|TRBV29-1|TRBJ2-2
TGCAGCGTAGTTCGGGCCACCGGGGAGCTGTTTTTT
CSVVRATGELFF
>NA|NA|TRBV28|TRBJ2-5
TGTGCCAGCAGTCCCTATGCCCCCCTCCAAGAGACCCAGTACTTC
CASSPYAPLQETQYF
>NA|NA|TRBV11-2|TRBJ1-6
TGTGCCAGCAGCTTGTCGTCGCAGGGACTTTCACCCCTCCACTTT
CASSLSSQGLSPLHF
>NA|NA|TRBV30|TRBJ2-7
TGTGCCTGGAGTTCGACCTGGACATCCCACGAGCAGTACTTC
CAWSSTWTSHEQYF
>NA|NA|TRBV7-3|TRBJ2-5
TGTGCCAGCAGCTTAGGGGGGGCCTATGGGGAGACCCAGTACTTC
CASSLGGAYGETQYF
>NA|NA|TRBV12-3/TRBV12-4|TRBJ2-1
TGTGCCAGCAGTTTGCAGGGGCCTTTCCTCCAGCAGTTCTTC
CASSLQGPFLQQFF
>once|NA|TRBV6-6|TRBJ2-1
TGTGCCAGCAGTTACTCGGCAAGCAGGGAGCAGTTCTTC
CASSYSASREQFF
>few|TRBD1|TRBV6-6|TRBJ2-5
TGTGCCAGCTCTGGACAGGCCGGAGAGACCCAGTACTTC
CASSGQAGETQYF
>NA|TRBD1|TRBV28|TRBJ2-5
TGTGCCAGCAGTTTATGGGGGACAGGGGGCCGGAGGAAGACCCAGTACTTC
CASSLWGTGGRRKTQYF
>NA|NA|TRBV11-2|TRBJ2-7
TGTGCCAGCAGCTTCCTTGTGGGGCGTCCTTTGAACAGCTACGAGCAGTACTTC
CASSFLVGRPLNSYEQYF
>many|TRBD1|TRBV4-3|TRBJ2-1
TGCGCCAGCAGCCAACCGACCGGGACAGGGGCCTATGAGCAGTTCTTC
CASSQPTGTGAYEQFF
>few|NA|TRBV6-1|TRBJ2-5
TGTGCCAGCAGTGAGATGCACCAAGAGACCCAGTACTTC
CASSEMHQETQYF
>NA|TRBD1|TRBV7-2|TRBJ1-3
TGTGCCAGCAGCTTCGCAGGGGGCGAGGGGAACACCATATATTTT
CASSFAGGEGNTIYF
>few|NA|TRBV2|TRBJ1-5
TGTGCCAGCTGCAGGGAGGGTAGTCAGCCCCAGCATTTT
CASCREGSQPQHF
>NA|TRBD2|TRBV4-2|TRBJ2-5
TGTGCCAGCAGCCAAGGCTCCGGGACTAGCGGAGGATTCCAAGAGACCCAGTACTTC
CASSQGSGTSGGFQETQYF
>NA|NA|TRBV9|TRBJ1-3
TGTGCCAGCAGCGTAGCTACGGGGAAGAGTTCCTCTGGAAACACCATATATTTT
CASSVATGKSSSGNTIYF
>NA|TRBD1|TRBV20-1|TRBJ1-6
TGCAGTGCTAGAAAGCCGGGACAGCGAATCTATAATTCACCCCTCCACTTT
CSARKPGQRIYNSPLHF
>NA|NA|TRBV7-8|TRBJ2-7
TGTGCCAGCAGTCCTCAAACAGGGATTCTAATGTACGAGCAGTACTTC
CASSPQTGILMYEQYF
>many|TRBD1|TRBV4-1|TRBJ1-4
TGCGCCAGCAGCCATCCCCCAGCGGGACAGGAGGGGGAAAAACTGTTTTTT
CASSHPPAGQEGEKLFF
>NA|NA|TRBV7-8|TRBJ2-1
TGTGCCAGCAGCGCGCAGGGGGGCTCCTACAATGAGCAGTTCTTC
CASSAQGGSYNEQFF
>NA|NA|TRBV29-1|TRBJ1-5
TGCAGCGTTGGGGGCCTCGAAGGGTGGCCCCAGCATTTT
CSVGGLEGWPQHF
>few|TRBD1|TRBV5-1|TRBJ1-6
TGCGCCAGCAGGAGTCAGGGGGATAATTCACCCCTCCACTTT
CASRSQGDNSPLHF
>few|TRBD2|TRBV18|TRBJ2-5
TGTGCCAGCTCACCTGGACTAGCGGGGGTCCTAGGCGGGTTACAAGAGACCCAGTACTTC
CASSPGLAGVLGGLQETQYF
>NA|TRBD2|TRBV6-5|TRBJ2-3
TGTGCCAGCAGTTTCTCCGGGACTAGCGGGGGGGCCACGGATACGCAGTATTTT
CASSFSGTSGGATDTQYF
>few|NA|TRBV30|TRBJ1-5
TGTGCCTGGAGTCCTCGGGGGGCTTTGAGTCAGCCCCAGCATTTT
CAWSPRGALSQPQHF